Given below is one T cell receptor beta chain in context. Its antigen is still unknown. This sample is drawn from a study of T cell repertoires in cytomegalovirus infection. The overall study: CMV epitopes that were recently identified and HLA-C-restricted were used alongside well-studied HLA-B-restricted ones. Public signatures in TCR beta pointed to CMV infection and matching HLA type.

CDR1 KGHSH and CDR2 LQKENI come from the germline V gene. CDR3 size: 17 residues. V gave up 2 bases and J gave up 0 bases; unmatched junction bases: 10. The study's findings and limits: CMV carriers having the relevant HLA were flagged by cumulative public TCR beta family frequency. Dominating the ex vivo response were TCR beta clonotypes that were CMV-specific and HLA-C-restricted.

TCRdb redid the calling of the reads with MiXCR, one entry per CDR3 protein. This table holds a few hundred thousand distinct CDR3 sequences, roughly 43% found once. The receptor's source is a human donor in good health (CMV status not recorded). Some clones in this sample may be carry-over from other donors' samples. The starting material was cultured PBMCs, obtained from culture after CMV antigen stimulation. The chain employs TRBV18 and TRBJ2-7; TRBD2 matches 7 bases. In DNA, the CDR3 is TGTGCCAGCTCACCAGTGGCTAGCGGCTCCTACTCCTACGAGCAGTACTTC. Its protein is CASSPVASGSYSYEQYF.